These T cell receptor beta chains were read from a single sample in a study of T cell responses to AZD1222 COVID-19 vaccine. Libraries were prepared by immunoSEQ multiplex PCR; TCRdb keeps only in-frame clonotypes and omits some of them. In the table there are 130,000 or so clones, roughly 84% of which are singletons. Sequencing used peripheral blood, obtained 28 days after the second AZD1222 dose. Every receptor here comes from an adult who received the AZD1222 COVID-19 vaccine. The CDR3 runs from the conserved cysteine through the conserved F or W. A D gene is named only where the DNA matches it firmly. Clone size, where shown, is once, few, many, or a class for clones that have expanded.

-	-	TRBJ2-7	TRBV10-2	TGCGCCAGCAAGGGGATTCCGGGCTCCTACGAGCAGTACTTC	CASKGIPGSYEQYF
-	-	TRBJ2-3	TRBV4-1	TGCGCCAGCAGCCAAGGGTCGCGGGGAACCACAGATACGCAGTATTTT	CASSQGSRGTTDTQYF
once	TRBD2	TRBJ2-1	TRBV9	TGTGCCAGCAGCGTAGCTTCGGGGGGATACAATGAGCAGTTCTTC	CASSVASGGYNEQFF
-	-	TRBJ2-7	TRBV21-1	TGTGCCAGCAGCATCCGTTTTAGCGGGGGGAACGAGCAGTACTTC	CASSIRFSGGNEQYF
-	TRBD1	TRBJ1-1	TRBV5-4	TGTGCCAGCAGCTTGGACCCAGGGGGCGCCATTGAAGCTTTCTTT	CASSLDPGGAIEAFF
-	TRBD1	TRBJ1-4	TRBV19	TGTGCCAGTAGGAGGACAGGGCCCAATGAAAAACTGTTTTTT	CASRRTGPNEKLFF
-	TRBD2	TRBJ2-7	TRBV6-5	TGTGCCAGCAGTTTACTAGCGGGGGGCTACGAGCAGTACTTC	CASSLLAGGYEQYF
once	-	TRBJ1-5	TRBV3-1/TRBV3-2	TGTGCCAGCAGCCAGGCTGGACGGATTAATCAGCCCCAGCATTTT	CASSQAGRINQPQHF
-	TRBD1	TRBJ1-5	TRBV2	TGTGCCAGCAAGACAGGGAGAGAGGGCAATCAGCCCCAGCATTTT	CASKTGREGNQPQHF
-	-	TRBJ1-1	TRBV6-5	TGTGCCAGCGGGACATATTTCGGGACTGAAGCTTTCTTT	CASGTYFGTEAFF
-	TRBD1	TRBJ2-3	TRBV3-1/TRBV3-2	TGTGCCAGCAGCAACCGGGACAGGGTAACGGATACGCAGTATTTT	CASSNRDRVTDTQYF
-	-	TRBJ1-2	TRBV7-9	TGTGCCAGCAGCTCCCGGTCATTGACTGAAGCTAACTATGGCTACACCTTC	CASSSRSLTEANYGYTF
-	-	TRBJ1-3	TRBV18	TGTGCCAGCTCACCTTCCGGGGATTCTGGAAACACCATATATTTT	CASSPSGDSGNTIYF
-	TRBD1	TRBJ2-7	TRBV28	TGTGCCAGCAGTTTACCAGGGGGCCCCTACGAGCAGTACTTC	CASSLPGGPYEQYF
-	TRBD1	TRBJ2-3	TRBV2	TGTGCCAGCAGGGGACAGAGCACAGATACGCAGTATTTT	CASRGQSTDTQYF
-	TRBD2	TRBJ2-2	TRBV13	TGTGCCAGCAGCTCCGCCCTTTCCGGGACTAGCGGGGGCCGATACACCGGGGAGCTGTTTTTT	CASSSALSGTSGGRYTGELFF
-	TRBD2	TRBJ2-7	TRBV28	TGTGCCAGCAGTATAGCGGGGGGCACCCCCTACGAGCAGTACTTC	CASSIAGGTPYEQYF
-	-	TRBJ2-1	TRBV10-3	TGTGCCATCGCTGATATTAAGACCTACAATGAGCAGTTCTTC	CAIADIKTYNEQFF
-	-	TRBJ2-2	TRBV7-2	TGTGCCAGCGCCCTCGGGGGCGCCGGGGAGCTGTTTTTT	CASALGGAGELFF
-	TRBD2	TRBJ2-1	TRBV5-1	TGCGCCAGCAGCTTGGTATCTAGCGGGTACAATGAGCAGTTCTTC	CASSLVSSGYNEQFF
-	-	TRBJ2-1	TRBV11-1	TGTGCCAGCGCCGGAAGCTCCTACAATGAGCAGTTCTTC	CASAGSSYNEQFF
once	-	TRBJ1-6	TRBV7-2	TGTGCCAGCAGCTCGACCGTTAATTCACCCCTCCACTTT	CASSSTVNSPLHF
-	TRBD1	TRBJ1-2	TRBV3-1/TRBV3-2	TGTGCCAGCAGCCAAGGGACAGGGAAGGATGGCTACACCTTC	CASSQGTGKDGYTF
-	-	TRBJ1-5	TRBV19	TGTGCCAGTAGGCCCCAGGGGCGGGGGGATCGGCGCAATCAGCCCCAGCATTTT	CASRPQGRGDRRNQPQHF
-	-	TRBJ2-2	TRBV3-1/TRBV3-2	TGTGCCAGCAAGGGGGGACCGCAGGAGCTGTTTTTT	CASKGGPQELFF
-	-	TRBJ1-3	TRBV19	TGTGCCAGTAGCGGACGGCCAGGAAACACCATATATTTT	CASSGRPGNTIYF
-	TRBD2	TRBJ2-1	TRBV6-5	TGTGCCAGCAGTTACCGTAGCGGGGGGGCTAATGAGCAGTTCTTC	CASSYRSGGANEQFF
-	TRBD1	TRBJ1-5	TRBV28	TGTGCCAGCAGAAGAGACAGGGGCAGCAATCAGCCCCAGCATTTT	CASRRDRGSNQPQHF
once	TRBD1	TRBJ2-7	TRBV9	TGTGCCAGCAGCGCGGGGACAGGGAAGTACGAGCAGTACTTC	CASSAGTGKYEQYF
few	-	TRBJ1-4	TRBV5-1	TGCGCCAGCAGCTTGTTGAGCTCAACTAATGAAAAACTGTTTTTT	CASSLLSSTNEKLFF
-	-	TRBJ2-1	TRBV4-3	TGCGCCAGCAGCCAAGAAAGGAACTATCCCTACAATGAGCAGTTCTTC	CASSQERNYPYNEQFF
-	TRBD1	TRBJ1-3	TRBV7-8	TGTGCCAGCAGCCTGGGACAGAACTCTGGAAACACCATATATTTT	CASSLGQNSGNTIYF
-	TRBD1	TRBJ2-5	TRBV28	TGTGCCAGCAGTTTAACAGGGGGCGGGAGCACCCAGTACTTC	CASSLTGGGSTQYF
-	-	TRBJ1-6	TRBV7-9	TGTGCCAGCAGCCCTTTCGAGGGTCGGGCACCCCTCCACTTT	CASSPFEGRAPLHF
few	-	TRBJ1-2	TRBV7-9	TGTGCCAGCAGCTCGACGAACTATGGCTACACCTTC	CASSSTNYGYTF
-	-	TRBJ1-1	TRBV24-1	TGTGCCACCAAGAGAGGCTTGGGCACTGAAGCTTTCTTT	CATKRGLGTEAFF
once	TRBD1	TRBJ1-2	TRBV10-3	TGTGCCATCAGGATGGGACAGGGGGGGGATAACTATGGCTACACCTTC	CAIRMGQGGDNYGYTF
-	-	TRBJ2-5	TRBV5-1	TGCGCCAGCAGCCTTGAGGGAGAGACCCAGTACTTC	CASSLEGETQYF
-	-	TRBJ2-7	TRBV7-8	TGTGCCAGCAGCTTACGTGCAGGGCCCTACGAGCAGTACTTC	CASSLRAGPYEQYF
-	-	TRBJ2-7	TRBV6-1	TGTGCCAGCAGTGAAGGGGGCTACAACTACGAGCAGTACTTC	CASSEGGYNYEQYF
-	-	TRBJ2-1	TRBV11-2	TGTGCCAGCAGCGGTGGGCAGGGCTCCTACAATGAGCAGTTCTTC	CASSGGQGSYNEQFF
-	TRBD2	TRBJ2-3	TRBV5-1	TGCGCCAGCAGCGGAACCGGGACTAGATCCACAGATACGCAGTATTTT	CASSGTGTRSTDTQYF
-	-	TRBJ1-5	TRBV18	TGTGCCAGCTCACCGGACAGTAATCAGCCCCAGCATTTT	CASSPDSNQPQHF
few	-	TRBJ2-7	TRBV11-1	TGTGCCAGCAGCCTTACACTCCACGAGCAGTACTTC	CASSLTLHEQYF
-	-	TRBJ1-2	TRBV15	TGTGCCACCAGCGGAGCACAGACGTCAGGGTTGTGGGGCTACACCTTC	CATSGAQTSGLWGYTF
few	-	TRBJ2-5	TRBV7-8	TGTGCCAGCAGCTTAAGTGCAGGGGAGACCCAGTACTTC	CASSLSAGETQYF
-	-	TRBJ1-4	TRBV10-3	TGTGCCATCAGTCCAGGACAGCCACCGGAAAAACTGTTTTTT	CAISPGQPPEKLFF
-	-	TRBJ2-2	TRBV24-1	TGTGCCACCAGTGATTTGCGGGAGAACACCGGGGAGCTGTTTTTT	CATSDLRENTGELFF
once	-	TRBJ2-7	TRBV14	TGTGCCAGCAGCCAAGCCTCAGGGAGCGAGCAGTACTTC	CASSQASGSEQYF
-	-	TRBJ1-1	TRBV7-9	TGTGCCAGCAGCCAGCGGGCGGACACTGAAGCTTTCTTT	CASSQRADTEAFF
-	-	TRBJ1-4	TRBV7-2	TGTGCCAGCAGCTTAGACGGATTAACTAATGAAAAACTGTTTTTT	CASSLDGLTNEKLFF
few	-	TRBJ1-3	TRBV4-2	TGTGCCAGCAGCCAGGGTTCGACAGCCATTGGGGTTTTCGCCATATATTTT	CASSQGSTAIGVFAIYF
once	-	TRBJ1-5	TRBV19	TGTGCCAGTAGTATAGACCCAAATCAGCCCCAGCATTTT	CASSIDPNQPQHF
-	-	TRBJ1-5	TRBV9	TGTGCCAGCAGCGTGGACGGAGATCAGCCCCAGCATTTT	CASSVDGDQPQHF
-	-	TRBJ1-2	TRBV7-8	TGTGCCAGCAGCTTAGCGTTAGGGGGTTCCCGGCCCAACTATGGCTACACCTTC	CASSLALGGSRPNYGYTF